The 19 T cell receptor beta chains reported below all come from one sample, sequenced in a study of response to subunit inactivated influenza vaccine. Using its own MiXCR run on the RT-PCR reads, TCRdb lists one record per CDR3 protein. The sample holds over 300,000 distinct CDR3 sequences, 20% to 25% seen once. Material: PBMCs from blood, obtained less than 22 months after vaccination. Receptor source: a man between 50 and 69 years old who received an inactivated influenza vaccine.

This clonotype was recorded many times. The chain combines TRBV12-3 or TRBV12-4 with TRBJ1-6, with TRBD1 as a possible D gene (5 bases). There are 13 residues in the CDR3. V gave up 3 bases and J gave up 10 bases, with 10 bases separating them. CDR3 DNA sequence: TGTGCCAGCAGTTTTCAGGGTAGCTCACCCCTCCACTTT. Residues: CASSFQGSSPLHF.

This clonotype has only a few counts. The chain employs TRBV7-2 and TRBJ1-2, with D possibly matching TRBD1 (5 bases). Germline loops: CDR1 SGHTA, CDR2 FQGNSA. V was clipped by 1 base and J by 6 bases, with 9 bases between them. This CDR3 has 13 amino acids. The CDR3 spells CASSLVSGNGYTF. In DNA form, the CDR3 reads TGTGCCAGCAGCTTAGTTTCAGGGAATGGCTACACCTTC.

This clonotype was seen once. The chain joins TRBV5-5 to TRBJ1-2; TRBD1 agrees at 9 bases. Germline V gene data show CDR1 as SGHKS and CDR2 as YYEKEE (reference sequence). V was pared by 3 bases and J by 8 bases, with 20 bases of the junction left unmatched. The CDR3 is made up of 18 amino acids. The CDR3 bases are TGTGCCAGCAGCTCCCCCCGGACAGGGGATTCCCTCACGCGGGGCTACACCTTC. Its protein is CASSSPRTGDSLTRGYTF.

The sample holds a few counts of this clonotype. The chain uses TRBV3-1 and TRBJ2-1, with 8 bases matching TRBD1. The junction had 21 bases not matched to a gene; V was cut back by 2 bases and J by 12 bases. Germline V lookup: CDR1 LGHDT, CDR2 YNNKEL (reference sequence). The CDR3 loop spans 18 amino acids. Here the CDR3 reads CASSQNPWQGAEISWQFF. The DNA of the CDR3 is TGTGCCAGCAGCCAAAACCCGTGGCAGGGGGCCGAAATTAGTTGGCAGTTCTTC.

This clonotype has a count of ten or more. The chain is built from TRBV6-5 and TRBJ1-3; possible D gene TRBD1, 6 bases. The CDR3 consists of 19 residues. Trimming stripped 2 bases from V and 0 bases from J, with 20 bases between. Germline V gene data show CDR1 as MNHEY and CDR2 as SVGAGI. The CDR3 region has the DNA TGTGCCAGCAGTTACGGACGGGCGGGGGGACACTTCTCTGGAAACACCATATATTTT. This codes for CASSYGRAGGHFSGNTIYF.

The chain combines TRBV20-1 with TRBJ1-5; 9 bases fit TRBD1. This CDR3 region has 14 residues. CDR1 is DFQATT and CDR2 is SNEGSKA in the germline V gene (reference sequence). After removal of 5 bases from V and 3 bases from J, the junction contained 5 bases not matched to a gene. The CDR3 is CSAPGTGINQPQHF. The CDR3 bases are TGCAGTGCTCCCGGGACAGGGATCAATCAGCCCCAGCATTTT.

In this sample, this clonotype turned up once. CDR3 amino acids: CASSLTGTFSYEQYF. The CDR3 nucleotides are TGCGCCAGCAGCTTGACCGGGACATTCTCCTACGAGCAGTACTTC. The chain carries TRBV5-1 and TRBJ2-7; D possibly corresponds to TRBD1 (6 bases). V lost 1 base to trimming and J lost 0 bases, with 11 bases between them. From germline, CDR1 is SGHRS and CDR2 YFSETQ. This CDR3 is 15 amino acids long.

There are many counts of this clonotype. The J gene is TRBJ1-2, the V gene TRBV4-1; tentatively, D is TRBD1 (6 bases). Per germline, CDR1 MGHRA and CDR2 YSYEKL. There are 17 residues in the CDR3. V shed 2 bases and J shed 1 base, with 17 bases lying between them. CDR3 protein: CASSQPYGQSFNYGYTF. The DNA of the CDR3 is TGCGCCAGCAGCCAACCCTATGGACAGTCCTTTAACTATGGCTACACCTTC.

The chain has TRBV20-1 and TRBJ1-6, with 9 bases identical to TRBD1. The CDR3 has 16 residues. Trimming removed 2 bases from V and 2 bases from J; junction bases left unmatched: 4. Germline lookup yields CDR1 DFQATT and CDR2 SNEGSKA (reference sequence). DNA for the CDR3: TGCAGTGCTAGAAAGAGGACAGGGGCCTATAATTCACCCCTCCACTTT. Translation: CSARKRTGAYNSPLHF.

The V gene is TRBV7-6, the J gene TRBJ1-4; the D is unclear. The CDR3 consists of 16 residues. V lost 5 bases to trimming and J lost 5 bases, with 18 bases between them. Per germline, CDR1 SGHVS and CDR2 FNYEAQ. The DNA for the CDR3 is TGTGCCAGCAGCCAAATAATGGCGGGGATAAATGAAAAACTGTTTTTT. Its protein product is CASSQIMAGINEKLFF.

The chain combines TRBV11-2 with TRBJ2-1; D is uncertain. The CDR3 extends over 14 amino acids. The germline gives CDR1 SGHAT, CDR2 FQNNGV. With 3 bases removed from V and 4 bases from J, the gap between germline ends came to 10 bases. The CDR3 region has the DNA TGTGCCAGCAGCTTCGGCACAATATACAATGAGCAGTTCTTC. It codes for CASSFGTIYNEQFF.

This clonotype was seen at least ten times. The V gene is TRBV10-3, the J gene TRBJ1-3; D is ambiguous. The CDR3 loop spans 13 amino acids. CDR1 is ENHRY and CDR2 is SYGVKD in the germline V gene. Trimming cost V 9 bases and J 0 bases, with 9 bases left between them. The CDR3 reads CAITANSGNTIYF. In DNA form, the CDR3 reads TGTGCCATAACAGCTAACTCTGGAAACACCATATATTTT.

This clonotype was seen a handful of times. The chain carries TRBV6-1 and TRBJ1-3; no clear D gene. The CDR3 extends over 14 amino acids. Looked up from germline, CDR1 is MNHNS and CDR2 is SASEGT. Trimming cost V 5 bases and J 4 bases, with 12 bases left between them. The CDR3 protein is CASSQWEYGNTIYF. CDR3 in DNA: TGTGCCAGCAGTCAATGGGAATACGGAAACACCATATATTTT.

CDR3 protein: CASSFSREQYF. The CDR3 nucleotides are TGTGCCAGCAGTTTCTCCCGGGAGCAGTACTTC. The chain uses TRBV28 and TRBJ2-7, with D unclear. The length of the CDR3 is 11 residues. The V gene's germline CDR1 is MDHEN and CDR2 SYDVKM. The V end was cut by 3 bases, the J end by 7 bases, with 7 bases between.

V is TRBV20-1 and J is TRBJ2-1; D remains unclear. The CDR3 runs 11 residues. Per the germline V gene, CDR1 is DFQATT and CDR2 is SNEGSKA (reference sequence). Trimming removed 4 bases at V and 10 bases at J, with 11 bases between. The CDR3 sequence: CSAMGSTEQFF. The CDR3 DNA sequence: TGCAGTGCTATGGGATCGACAGAGCAGTTCTTC.

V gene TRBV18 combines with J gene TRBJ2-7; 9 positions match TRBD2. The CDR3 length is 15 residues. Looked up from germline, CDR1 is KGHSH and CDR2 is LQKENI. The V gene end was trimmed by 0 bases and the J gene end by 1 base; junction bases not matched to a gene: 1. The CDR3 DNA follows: TGTGCCAGCTCACCACCTAGCGGGAGTTCCTACGAGCAGTACTTC. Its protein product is CASSPPSGSSYEQYF.

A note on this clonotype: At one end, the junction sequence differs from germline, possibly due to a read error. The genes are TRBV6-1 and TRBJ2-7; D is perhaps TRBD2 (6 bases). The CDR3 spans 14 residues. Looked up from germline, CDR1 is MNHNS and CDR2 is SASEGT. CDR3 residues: CASTYHGDSDEQYF. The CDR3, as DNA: TGTGCCAGCACCTACCATGGGGACTCCGACGAGCAGTACTTC.

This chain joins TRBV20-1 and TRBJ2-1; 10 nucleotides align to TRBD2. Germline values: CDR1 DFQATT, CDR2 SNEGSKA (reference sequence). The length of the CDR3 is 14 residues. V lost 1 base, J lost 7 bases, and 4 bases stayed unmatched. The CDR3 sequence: CSARVLAGWNEQFF. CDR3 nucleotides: TGCAGTGCTAGAGTACTAGCGGGGTGGAATGAGCAGTTCTTC.

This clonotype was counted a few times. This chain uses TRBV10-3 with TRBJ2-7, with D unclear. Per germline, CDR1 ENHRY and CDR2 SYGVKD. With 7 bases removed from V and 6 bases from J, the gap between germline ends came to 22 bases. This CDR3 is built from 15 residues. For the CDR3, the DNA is TGTGCCATCAAAGTGGCAGAGACCCCCGGTGGCGAGCAGTACTTC. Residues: CAIKVAETPGGEQYF.